The sequence of this TCR beta chain was determined in a study of shared clonotypes between healthy human individuals. Study as a whole: Every donor yielded three CD4 naive, three CD4 memory, two CD8 naive and one CD8 memory plate. Study-level results: The generation probabilities recorded for non-shared clonotypes fell below those of clonotypes shared by all four donors.

The CDR3 has 12 residues. Germline-derived CDR1 and CDR2 are MNHEY and SVGAGI. Trimming cost V 6 bases and J 6 bases, with 11 bases left between them. Donors, without exception, were Caucasian adults residing in Nashville, Tennessee. Study processing details: Filtering of immunoSEQ junctional sequences could not match full-length read filtering. Using immunoSEQ multiplex PCR, the repertoire was profiled, and TCRdb retains in-frame clones only, with some absent. The V and J calls and clone size come from that table; D and trimming were worked out from the DNA. The sample holds around 1.6 million clones, approximately 98% seen once. Remarks on this clone: Its antigen is currently unknown.

Input material: naive CD4+ T cells sorted from blood. Regarding subset: CD45RA+ positively selected. The chain carries TRBV6-5 and TRBJ1-1; possibly TRBD1 for D (6 bases). The source of this sequence is a man under 40 in good health. CDR3 protein: CASRAGAAEAFF. DNA for the CDR3: TGTGCCAGCAGGGCAGGGGCCGCTGAAGCTTTCTTT.